The clone carrying this T cell receptor beta chain was found many times. Its antigen is not known. An expansion of CD8+CD57+ cells by flow cytometry had been shown in patients chosen for sequencing. Genomic DNA templated the TCR beta VDJ and CDR3 profiling. Each CDR3 protein gets one entry after TCRdb re-called the reads with MiXCR. Here the sample spans roughly 200,000 distinct CDR3 sequences, roughly two thirds being singletons. CDR1 and CDR2 from the germline V gene are MNHEY and SVGAGI. This CDR3 is 16 amino acids long. Trimming at V came to 0 bases and at J to 6 bases, leaving 4 bases not matched to a gene. This sample is part of a study of CD8+CD57+ T cells in acquired aplastic anemia. General study findings and limits: The CD8+ Simpson's diversity of patients and controls was not significantly different. Sharing between patients and controls was observed for some 27 CD8+ CDR3 sequences.

Sequenced: sorted CD4+, CD8+, or CD8+CD57+ T cells (not recorded which) from PBMCs. The TCR was taken from a human donor with aplastic anemia. The rearrangement joins TRBV6-5 to TRBJ2-1; 11 positions match TRBD2. The DNA of the CDR3 is TGTGCCAGCAGTTACTCTAGCGGGGGGGCTGGCAATGAGCAGTTCTTC. This translates into CASSYSSGGAGNEQFF.